Sequencing of this TCR beta chain was carried out in a study of CD8+CD57+ T cells in acquired aplastic anemia. About the study: Average DNA yield from sorted CD4+ and CD8+ cells was around 3.2 ug.

TCR beta VDJ combinations and CDR3 sequences were profiled from genomic DNA. TCRdb re-analysed the reads in MiXCR, keeping a single row per CDR3 protein. The sample records roughly 250,000 distinct CDR3 sequences, approximately 45% being singletons. Notes on the study in general: Sharing between patients and controls was observed for over 25 CD8+ CDR3 sequences.

Turning to this clonotype: Its antigen is undetermined.

Those patients picked for sequencing had displayed CD8+CD57+ cell expansion on flow cytometry. In all patients, the disease was severe acquired aplastic anemia. V lost 1 base and J 5 bases, leaving 6 bases between the germline ends. Germline V gene data show CDR1 as SNHLY and CDR2 as FYNNEI. This CDR3 is 13 amino acids long. The chain carries TRBV2 and TRBJ2-1; D call uncertain. The source of this sequence is a human donor with aplastic anemia. Input material: sorted CD4+, CD8+, or CD8+CD57+ T cells (not recorded which) from PBMCs. The CDR3 protein is CASSEEADNEQFF. CDR3 bases: TGTGCCAGCAGTGAAGAGGCAGACAATGAGCAGTTCTTC.